These 26 T cell receptor beta chains share one sample of origin, sequenced in a study of blood T cell repertoires in COVID-19. Here immunoSEQ multiplex PCR was the method, and the copy in TCRdb shows in-frame clones only, minus some. The table shows roughly 200,000 clones, with around 85% occurring only once. The source material was peripheral blood. These receptors all stem from a woman aged 60-75 years with acute or convalescent COVID-19.

The rearrangement links TRBV3-1 (or the pseudogene TRBV3-2) to TRBJ2-1, with 10 bases matching TRBD2. Germline V CDR1 and CDR2: LGHDT, YNNKEL (reference sequence). CDR3 size: 17 residues. Trimming removed 3 bases from V and 2 bases from J; junction bases left unmatched: 7. CDR3 sequence (DNA): TGTGCCAGCAGCCATGATAGAGCGGGAGGGCCCTACAATGAGCAGTTCTTC. It encodes CASSHDRAGGPYNEQFF.

The V gene is TRBV10-3, the J gene TRBJ1-5; TRBD1 is a possible D gene (5 bases). The CDR3 covers 15 residues. The germline CDR1 and CDR2 sequences are ENHRY and SYGVKD. The V and J ends lost 6 bases and 5 bases respectively, with 17 bases between them. As DNA, the CDR3 is TGTGCCATCAGCCCACAGGCGGGGGTTTATCAGCCCCAGCATTTT. It translates to CAISPQAGVYQPQHF.

This clone was picked up a small number of times. The identical CDR3 is also encoded by other nucleotide sequences in the sample. V usage is TRBV30 and J usage is TRBJ1-1; D gene ambiguous. The CDR3 runs to 13 residues. Looked up from germline, CDR1 is GTSNPN and CDR2 is SVGIG (reference sequence). The V end lost 0 bases, the J end lost 1 base, and 6 bases lay between the germline ends. Here the CDR3 reads CAWSVATNTEAFF. The CDR3 DNA reads as TGTGCCTGGAGTGTGGCAACGAACACTGAAGCTTTCTTT.

The chain uses TRBV19 and TRBJ2-7; a weak D match, TRBD2 (7 bases). V lost 3 bases, J lost 3 bases, and 12 bases lay in between. Germline V gene lookup returns CDR1 LNHDA and CDR2 SQIVND (reference sequence). The CDR3 covers 14 residues. CDR3: CASSIRRGGYEQYF. The CDR3 coding sequence is TGTGCCAGTAGTATTAGGAGGGGGGGCTACGAGCAGTACTTC.

Comment on this clone: The same CDR3 arises from other DNA sequences in this sample as well. V is TRBV5-1 and J is TRBJ2-3; maybe TRBD2 (6 bases). CDR3 size: 15 residues. The V gene lost 0 bases and the J gene lost 0 bases, with 8 bases spanning the gap. The germline gives CDR1 SGHRS, CDR2 YFSETQ. The CDR3: CASSLDGGSTDTQYF. The CDR3 region has the DNA TGCGCCAGCAGCTTGGACGGGGGAAGCACAGATACGCAGTATTTT.

The gene calls are TRBV7-9 and TRBJ2-7, with 9 bases identical to TRBD2. V lost 5 bases, J lost 2 bases, and 7 bases stayed unmatched. Germline lookup yields CDR1 SEHNR and CDR2 FQNEAQ (reference sequence). The CDR3 contains 15 residues. CDR3 coding DNA: TGTGCCAGCAGCCCTGAGGTAGCGGGAGCCTACGAGCAGTACTTC. Protein sequence: CASSPEVAGAYEQYF.

This clone occurred a few times. V and J are TRBV20-1 and TRBJ2-5; no reliable D call. The CDR3 spans 11 residues. V shed 3 bases and J shed 2 bases, with 4 bases lying between them. From germline, CDR1 is DFQATT and CDR2 SNEGSKA (reference sequence). This CDR3 is CSASVQETQYF. CDR3 in DNA: TGCAGTGCTAGCGTGCAAGAGACCCAGTACTTC.

The V and J genes are TRBV5-5 and TRBJ1-2; 8 nucleotides match TRBD1. This CDR3 region has 16 residues. CDR1 is SGHKS and CDR2 is YYEKEE in the germline V gene (reference sequence). The V and J ends lost 6 bases and 4 bases, in that order; junction bases with no gene match: 14. The CDR3 nucleotides read TGTGCCAGCAAATCGGTGGGACAGGTTAACCTCTATGGCTACACCTTC. Its protein product is CASKSVGQVNLYGYTF.

The V call is TRBV27, the J call TRBJ1-2; 12 nucleotides match TRBD1. CDR1 is MNHEY, CDR2 SMNVEV, per germline (reference sequence). This CDR3 spans 14 amino acids. V lost 6 bases, J lost 8 bases, and 7 bases stayed unmatched. The CDR3 loop reads CASSWDRGLKGYTF. CDR3 bases: TGTGCCAGCAGCTGGGACAGGGGGCTGAAAGGCTACACCTTC.

This CDR3 reads CASSLEVPRGAQHF. In DNA form, the CDR3 reads TGTGCCAGCAGTTTAGAGGTACCTAGGGGTGCCCAGCATTTT. V and J are TRBV28 and TRBJ1-5, with D possibly TRBD1 on 5 matching bases. V was clipped by 2 bases and J by 11 bases, with 16 bases between them. The CDR3 totals 14 residues. Germline V lookup: CDR1 MDHEN, CDR2 SYDVKM.

This clone was detected once. The chain recombines TRBV5-1 with TRBJ1-1; D is undetermined. Trimming cost V 4 bases and J 1 base, with 8 bases left between them. The CDR3 sequence is 13 residues long. The V gene's germline CDR1 is SGHRS and CDR2 YFSETQ. For the CDR3, the DNA is TGCGCCAGCAGCAGCGGGCCGAACACTGAAGCTTTCTTT. This encodes CASSSGPNTEAFF.

CDR3 residues: CASSPGGRTNEKLFF. Written as DNA, the CDR3 is TGTGCCAGCAGCCCAGGGGGGAGGACTAATGAAAAACTGTTTTTT. This sequence joins TRBV6-5 and TRBJ1-4; TRBD1 aligns across 7 bases. This CDR3 is 15 amino acids long. The V gene's germline CDR1 is MNHEY and CDR2 SVGAGI. After removal of 6 bases from V and 2 bases from J, the junction contained 6 bases not matched to a gene.

The genes are TRBV5-6 and TRBJ1-2, with 8 bases fitting TRBD1. This CDR3 has 18 amino acids. After removal of 2 bases from V and 0 bases from J, the junction contained 12 bases not matched to a gene. Germline V CDR1 and CDR2: SGHDT, YYEEEE. The CDR3 spells CASSLPRTGWLANYGYTF. The CDR3 nucleotides are TGTGCCAGCAGCTTACCGCGGACAGGGTGGTTGGCTAACTATGGCTACACCTTC.

V gene TRBV24-1 combines with J gene TRBJ1-5; D gene unclear. There are 13 residues in the CDR3. From germline, CDR1 is KGHDR and CDR2 SFDVKD. The germline V and J ends were trimmed by 1 base and 5 bases, with 5 bases remaining between them. CDR3 amino acids: CATSDFPDQPQHF. In DNA, the CDR3 is TGTGCCACCAGTGATTTTCCTGATCAGCCCCAGCATTTT.

The chain recombines TRBV18 with TRBJ1-2; maybe TRBD1 (6 bases). Trimming stripped 0 bases from V and 2 bases from J, with 7 bases between. CDR1 KGHSH and CDR2 LQKENI come from the germline V gene. The CDR3 is made up of 14 amino acids. The CDR3 region is CASSPPGTNYGYTF. The CDR3 nucleotides are TGTGCCAGCTCACCACCGGGGACAAACTATGGCTACACCTTC. The full variable domain, its missing parts supplied by reference TRBV18 and TRBJ1-2, is NAGVMQNPRHLVRRRGQEARLRCSPMKGHSHVYWYRQLPEEGLKFMVYLQKENIIDESGMPKERFSAEFPKEGPSILRIQQVVRGDSAAYFCASSPPGTNYGYTFGSGTRLTVV.

This clone was seen just once. The V call is TRBV18, the J call TRBJ1-2; D not resolved. The CDR3 extends over 14 amino acids. Germline loops: CDR1 KGHSH, CDR2 LQKENI. The V end lost 3 bases, the J end lost 1 base, and 9 bases lay between the germline ends. Written as DNA, the CDR3 is TGTGCCAGCTCACCCGGGAATAGTAACTATGGCTACACCTTC. As protein: CASSPGNSNYGYTF.

This chain joins TRBV19 and TRBJ2-1, with 13 bases that match TRBD2. The germline V gene encodes CDR1 LNHDA and CDR2 SQIVND (reference sequence). The CDR3 contains 16 residues. With V trimmed by 6 bases and J by 6 bases, 8 bases remained unmatched. The CDR3 loop is CASRPWTSGSSNEQFF. CDR3 nucleotides: TGTGCCAGTAGGCCCTGGACTAGCGGGAGTAGCAATGAGCAGTTCTTC.

The chain carries TRBV7-8 and TRBJ2-7, with D possibly TRBD1 on 6 matching bases. Germline V CDR1 and CDR2: SGHVS, FQNEAQ. Trimming took off 5 bases at V and 2 bases at J, with 16 bases between the two ends. The CDR3 has 15 residues. The CDR3 region has the DNA TGTGCCAGCAGCCAGGGAGTACAGGGCACCTACGAGCAGTACTTC. Its translation is CASSQGVQGTYEQYF.

This sequence joins TRBV5-6 and TRBJ2-1, with 9 bases fitting TRBD1. The V gene end was trimmed by 4 bases and the J gene end by 4 bases; junction bases not matched to a gene: 3. This CDR3 is built from 14 residues. Germline V CDR1 and CDR2: SGHDT, YYEEEE. CDR3: CASSLGQGYNEQFF. CDR3 in DNA: TGTGCCAGCAGCCTTGGACAGGGGTACAATGAGCAGTTCTTC.

The count of this clone is one. The gene calls are TRBV10-3 and TRBJ2-3, with unresolved D. The V end lost 4 bases, the J end lost 5 bases, and 4 bases lay between the germline ends. Germline CDR1 and CDR2: ENHRY and SYGVKD. This CDR3 region has 11 residues. The CDR3 reads CAISGGDTQYF. CDR3 DNA: TGTGCCATCAGTGGCGGAGATACGCAGTATTTT.

This clone has more than one count but fewer than ten. The gene calls are TRBV2 and TRBJ1-2; TRBD1 matches 7 bases. The germline V gene has CDR1 SNHLY and CDR2 FYNNEI. The CDR3 has 13 amino acids. With 7 bases clipped from V and 2 bases from J, the junction kept 4 bases outside the gene matches. CDR3 in amino acids: CASTYRGNYGYTF. As DNA, the CDR3 is TGTGCCAGCACTTACAGGGGCAACTATGGCTACACCTTC.

This chain joins TRBV7-2 and TRBJ1-4, with TRBD1 matching 7 bases. Germline CDR1 reads SGHTA; CDR2 reads FQGNSA. The CDR3 has 14 residues. V was clipped by 5 bases and J by 8 bases; unmatched bases: 8. CDR3 sequence: CASSPGGPREKLFF. CDR3 bases: TGTGCCAGCAGCCCAGGGGGTCCAAGGGAAAAACTGTTTTTT.

The gene calls are TRBV19 and TRBJ2-7, with 13 bases identical to TRBD2. Germline trimming cut 4 bases from V and 4 bases from J; bases unmatched to any gene: 7. Per germline, CDR1 LNHDA and CDR2 SQIVND (reference sequence). The CDR3 is 16 amino acids. The CDR3 sequence is CASSTEETSGRYEQYF. In DNA, the CDR3 is TGTGCCAGTAGTACTGAAGAGACTAGCGGGAGGTACGAGCAGTACTTC.

The chain carries TRBV3-1 (or the pseudogene TRBV3-2) and TRBJ1-1; 8 nucleotides align to TRBD1. The CDR3 is 14 residues long. Trimming removed 5 bases from V and 4 bases from J; junction bases left unmatched: 6. The germline CDR1 and CDR2 sequences are LGHDT and YNNKEL (reference sequence). The DNA for the CDR3 is TGTGCCAGCAGCGATTTCGACAGGGGCACTGAAGCTTTCTTT. This encodes CASSDFDRGTEAFF.

The CDR3 protein is CASSLLSSGYNEQFF. CDR3 in DNA: TGCGCCAGCAGCTTGTTGTCTAGCGGATACAATGAGCAGTTCTTC. The chain has TRBV5-1 and TRBJ2-1, with 7 bases fitting TRBD2. The CDR3 covers 15 residues. With 1 base clipped from V and 4 bases from J, the junction kept 5 bases outside the gene matches. Per the germline V gene, CDR1 is SGHRS and CDR2 is YFSETQ. The complete variable domain, with remaining parts taken from reference TRBV5-1 and TRBJ2-1, reads KAGVTQTPRYLIKTRGQQVTLSCSPISGHRSVSWYQQTPGQGLQFLFEYFSETQRNKGNFPGRFSGRQFSNSRSEMNVSTLELGDSALYLCASSLLSSGYNEQFFGPGTRLTVL.

V is TRBV12-3 or TRBV12-4 and J is TRBJ1-2, with D tentatively TRBD1 (6 bases). The CDR3 has 13 residues. V was clipped by 5 bases and J by 4 bases, with 11 bases between them. The CDR3 is CASSPQGTYGYTF. In DNA, the CDR3 is TGTGCCAGCAGTCCCCAGGGGACCTATGGCTACACCTTC.